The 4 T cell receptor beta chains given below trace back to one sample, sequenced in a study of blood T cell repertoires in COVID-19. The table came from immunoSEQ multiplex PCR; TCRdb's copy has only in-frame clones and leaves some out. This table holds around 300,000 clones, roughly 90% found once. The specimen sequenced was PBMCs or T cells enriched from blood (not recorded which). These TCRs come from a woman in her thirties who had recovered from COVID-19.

CDR3 sequence: CASSYGQRHEKLFF. The CDR3 region has the DNA TGTGCCAGCAGTTACGGCCAGCGCCATGAAAAACTGTTTTTT. The chain couples TRBV6-5 to TRBJ1-4, with no clear D. The CDR3 is 14 residues long. Trimming cost V 2 bases and J 6 bases, with 10 bases left between them. CDR1 MNHEY and CDR2 SVGAGI come from the germline V gene.

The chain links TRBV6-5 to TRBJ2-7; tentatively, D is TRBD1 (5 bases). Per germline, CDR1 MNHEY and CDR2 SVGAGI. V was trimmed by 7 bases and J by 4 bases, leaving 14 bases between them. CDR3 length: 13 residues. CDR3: CASKKDGQYEQYF. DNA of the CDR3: TGTGCCAGCAAAAAGGACGGACAATACGAGCAGTACTTC.

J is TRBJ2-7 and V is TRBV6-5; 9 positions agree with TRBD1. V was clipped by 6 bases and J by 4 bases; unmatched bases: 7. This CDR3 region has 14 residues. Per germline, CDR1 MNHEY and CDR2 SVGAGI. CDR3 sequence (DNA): TGTGCCAGCAGCCAACAGGGGGCGAGATACGAGCAGTACTTC. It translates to CASSQQGARYEQYF.

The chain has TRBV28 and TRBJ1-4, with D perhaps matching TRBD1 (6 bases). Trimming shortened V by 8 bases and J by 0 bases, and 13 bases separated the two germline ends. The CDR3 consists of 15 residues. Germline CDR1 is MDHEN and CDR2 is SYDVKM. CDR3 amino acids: CASQQGGATNEKLFF. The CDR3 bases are TGTGCCAGCCAACAGGGTGGGGCAACTAATGAAAAACTGTTTTTT.